This T cell receptor (beta chain) was sequenced for a study of blood T cell repertoires in COVID-19. Whole-study context: Acute-phase and convalescent COVID-19 samples originated in the United States, Italy and Spain. T cells, B-cell-depleted T cells, or PBMCs supplied cDNA or gDNA.

Original processing methods: Amplification of reference gene primers provided the estimated nucleated cell counts. Assay: immunoSEQ multiplex PCR; the TCRdb copy retains only in-frame clones and omits some. V and J calls and clone size are copied from that table; D and trimming were computed from the DNA. The repertoire holds over 200,000 clones, with about 90% as singletons. V was shortened by 1 base and J by 9 bases, with 16 bases between the two germline ends. This CDR3 has 15 amino acids. From germline, CDR1 is SGHNT and CDR2 YENEEA. The sequencing sample was made of peripheral blood. The receptor comes from a man under 40 with COVID-19, enrolled during active disease. J is TRBJ1-5 and V is TRBV11-3; no definite D call. This CDR3 reads CASSLVGSRAGPQHF. CDR3 bases: TGTGCCAGCAGCTTAGTGGGGAGCCGGGCAGGGCCCCAGCATTTT.